This T cell receptor (beta chain) emerged from a study of cytomegalovirus exposure and HLA in healthy donors. Turning to the study itself: An early release of data contained approximately 80 million unique TCRs, which came from HLA-typed donors. The study's findings and limits: The HLA-A and HLA-B alleles of most subjects were reportedly predicted accurately from TCR beta sequences. Earlier results showed most TCR beta V segments being productive about 90% or about 30% of the time.

Though probably carrying unrecorded immune exposures, donors were nominally healthy at sampling. PCR amplification relied on 60 Vbeta primers (plus 13 Jbeta primers). Sequencing used immunoSEQ multiplex PCR; TCRdb keeps in-frame clones, though not all of them. The sample lists 140,000 or so clones, around three fifths occurring once. This clone was seen more than once but under ten times. Its cognate antigen is unknown. From germline, CDR1 is MNHNY and CDR2 SVGAGI (reference sequence). Between the trimmed V and J ends, which lost 6 bases and 6 bases, there was a span of 15 bases. CDR3 length: 13 amino acids.

This sequence was found in a male donor in good health and CMV-seronegative. Sequencing was carried out using PBMCs. The rearrangement uses TRBV6-6 and TRBJ2-7; possible D gene TRBD2, 6 bases. CDR3 DNA: TGTGCCAGCAGCGCGAGCAGGAGGGGCGAGCAGTACTTC. Its translation: CASSASRRGEQYF.